One sample yielded the 11 T cell receptor beta chains listed below, sequenced in a study of blood T cell repertoires in COVID-19. Some clones are missing from TCRdb's copy, which holds only in-frame ones; the method was immunoSEQ multiplex PCR. The sample consists of just over 150,000 clones, roughly nine tenths of them appearing once. Sequences were obtained from peripheral blood. These receptors all come from a woman in her thirties or forties with acute or convalescent COVID-19.

J is TRBJ2-7 and V is TRBV11-2, with D unclear. Trimming stripped 1 base from V and 3 bases from J, with 10 bases between. Germline V CDR1 and CDR2: SGHAT, FQNNGV. This CDR3 is built from 14 residues. The CDR3 reads CASSLAPNSYEQYF. In DNA, the CDR3 is TGTGCCAGCAGCTTAGCCCCGAACAGCTACGAGCAGTACTTC.

In this sample, this clone turned up a few times. This sequence joins TRBV10-2 and TRBJ1-6; 9 bases line up with TRBD1. J gave up 8 bases and V 5 bases, and 4 bases lay outside the gene matches. CDR1 is WSHSY, CDR2 SAAADI, per germline. The CDR3 loop spans 14 amino acids. CDR3 amino acids: CASSQDRGYSPLHF. DNA for the CDR3: TGCGCCAGCAGTCAGGACAGGGGATATTCACCCCTCCACTTT.

The chain combines TRBV29-1 with TRBJ2-3; D ambiguous. V was shortened by 4 bases and J by 1 base, with 6 bases between the two germline ends. The CDR3 is 12 residues long. Germline lookup yields CDR1 SQVTM and CDR2 ANQGSEA. For the CDR3, the DNA is TGCAGCGTTGGCACAGGCACAGATACGCAGTATTTT. Amino acids: CSVGTGTDTQYF.

The chain joins TRBV6-4 to TRBJ1-1; 7 nucleotides align to TRBD1. The CDR3 spans 14 residues. The V segment lost 6 bases and the J segment 7 bases; nucleotides outside the gene matches: 11. Germline V gene data show CDR1 as MRHNA and CDR2 as SNTAGT. CDR3 region: CASRKDRDIDEAFF. CDR3 nucleotides: TGTGCCAGCAGAAAAGACAGGGACATTGATGAAGCTTTCTTT.

The V gene is TRBV7-9, the J gene TRBJ1-5, with D unclear. The CDR3 runs 12 residues. Per the germline V gene, CDR1 is SEHNR and CDR2 is FQNEAQ (reference sequence). V was shortened by 4 bases and J by 3 bases, with 4 bases between the two germline ends. The CDR3 loop is CASSSNNQPQHF. In nucleotides, the CDR3 is TGTGCCAGCAGCTCAAACAATCAGCCCCAGCATTTT. The full variable domain, with the rest looked up from reference TRBV7-9 and TRBJ1-5, is DTGVSQNPRHKITKRGQNVTFRCDPISEHNRLYWYRQTLGQGPEFLTYFQNEAQLEKSRLLSDRFSAERPKGSFSTLEIQRTEQGDSAMYLCASSSNNQPQHFGDGTRLSIL.

This chain uses TRBV7-2 with TRBJ2-3; no clear D. This CDR3 is built from 14 residues. Germline loops: CDR1 SGHTA, CDR2 FQGNSA. V dropped 6 bases and J dropped 5 bases, with 15 bases sitting between them. The CDR3 region is CASSSGRMVDTQYF. The DNA of the CDR3 is TGTGCCAGCAGTAGTGGTCGAATGGTAGATACGCAGTATTTT.

The chain links TRBV14 to TRBJ2-7, with D perhaps matching TRBD2 (5 bases). V was pared by 0 bases and J by 3 bases, with 9 bases between. There are 14 residues in the CDR3. CDR1 SGHDN and CDR2 FVKESK come from the germline V gene. CDR3 residues: CASSQDGGLYEQYF. CDR3 DNA sequence: TGTGCCAGCAGCCAAGACGGAGGACTCTACGAGCAGTACTTC.

The V call is TRBV11-3, the J call TRBJ1-2; no firm D call. This CDR3 has 15 residues. Trimming removed 0 bases at V and 5 bases at J, with 13 bases between. Germline CDR1 reads SGHNT; CDR2 reads YENEEA. Here the CDR3 DNA reads TGTGCCAGCAGCTTAGATCGCAATACCGGGTATGGCTACACCTTC. Amino acids: CASSLDRNTGYGYTF.

The gene calls are TRBV5-4 and TRBJ2-2; D may be TRBD2 (6 bases). The CDR3 consists of 14 residues. Trimming took off 0 bases at V and 5 bases at J, with 8 bases between the two ends. Germline CDR1 SGHNT, CDR2 YYREEE (reference sequence). The CDR3 loop is CASSLDGGTGELFF. The CDR3 region has the DNA TGTGCCAGCAGCTTGGATGGGGGGACCGGGGAGCTGTTTTTT.

This chain uses TRBV15 with TRBJ1-2; D is uncertain. Trimming removed 0 bases at V and 2 bases at J, with 4 bases between. CDR3 length equals 13 residues. Germline values: CDR1 LNHNV, CDR2 YYDKDF (reference sequence). CDR3 sequence: CATSRDRNYGYTF. In DNA, the CDR3 is TGTGCCACCAGCAGAGACAGGAACTATGGCTACACCTTC.

This clone was picked up one time. This sequence joins TRBV19 and TRBJ2-7; 10 bases match TRBD1. CDR3 length: 15 amino acids. Germline trimming cut 3 bases from V and 3 bases from J; bases unmatched to any gene: 5. Germline V gene sequence: CDR1 LNHDA, CDR2 SQIVND (reference sequence). The CDR3 sequence is CASSIQGTGDYEQYF. For the CDR3, the DNA is TGTGCCAGTAGTATCCAGGGGACAGGGGACTACGAGCAGTACTTC.